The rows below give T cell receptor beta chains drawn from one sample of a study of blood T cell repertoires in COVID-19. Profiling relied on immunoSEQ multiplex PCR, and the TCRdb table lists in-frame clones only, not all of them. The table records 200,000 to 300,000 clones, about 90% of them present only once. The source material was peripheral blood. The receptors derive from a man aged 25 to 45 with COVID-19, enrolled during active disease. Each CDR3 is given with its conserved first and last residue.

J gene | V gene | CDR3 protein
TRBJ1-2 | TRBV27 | CASSSRTGGDYGYTF
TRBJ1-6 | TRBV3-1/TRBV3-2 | CASSQAGMRNSPLHF
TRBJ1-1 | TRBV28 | CASSSPGNTEAFF
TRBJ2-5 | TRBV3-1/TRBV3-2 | CASSQDWGLQETQYF
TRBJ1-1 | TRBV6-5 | CADEGIEDTEAFF
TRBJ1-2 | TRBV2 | CASSEQVTNYGYTF
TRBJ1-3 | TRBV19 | CASGRVPIPDSGNTIYF
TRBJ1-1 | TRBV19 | CASSIPGTGIVAFF
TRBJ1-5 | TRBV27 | CASRSRGNQPQHF
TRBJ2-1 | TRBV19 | CASSPGQGLYNEQFF
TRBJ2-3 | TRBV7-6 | CASSLASGGATDTQYF
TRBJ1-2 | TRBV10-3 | CAITMDRAGYTF
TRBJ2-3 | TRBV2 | CASSDYGGGQDTQYF
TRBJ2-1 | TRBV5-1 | CASSPGGGYNEQFF
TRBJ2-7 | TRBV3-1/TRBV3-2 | CASSQDLGHGPSSEQYF
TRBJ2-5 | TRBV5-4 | CASSLTRQGAGETQYF
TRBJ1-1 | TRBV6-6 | CASRTKGQLTEAFF
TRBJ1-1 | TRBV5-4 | CASSKGTGALINTEAFF
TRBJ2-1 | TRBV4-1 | CASSQGPVVRLYHEQFF
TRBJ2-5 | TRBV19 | CASSIGTTGGETQYF
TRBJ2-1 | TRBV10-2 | CASSLAGAHNEQFF
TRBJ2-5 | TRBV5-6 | CASSLVTSGGQQETQYF
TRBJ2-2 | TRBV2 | CASSEIRTNTGELFF
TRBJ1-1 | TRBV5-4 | CASSAGQGAGVGANTEAFF
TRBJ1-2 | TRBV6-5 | CASSLTGANYGYTF
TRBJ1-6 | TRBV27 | CASSWGGGVSSPLHF
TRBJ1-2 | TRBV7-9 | CASSPISTGAYGYTF
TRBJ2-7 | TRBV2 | CASRVTERGSYEQYF
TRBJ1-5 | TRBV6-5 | CASGQWVDQPQHF
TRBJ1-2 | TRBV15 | CATSRGQNRPNHIYGYTF
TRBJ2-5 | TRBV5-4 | CASSLEYTGTGEETQYF
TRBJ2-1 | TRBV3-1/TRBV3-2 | CASSQDLASPNEQFF
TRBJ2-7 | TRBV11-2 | CASSLDRGLNYEQYF
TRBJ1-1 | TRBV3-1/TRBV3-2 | CASSQDRGRWTEAFF
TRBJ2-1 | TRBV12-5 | CASGLAGLNNEQFF